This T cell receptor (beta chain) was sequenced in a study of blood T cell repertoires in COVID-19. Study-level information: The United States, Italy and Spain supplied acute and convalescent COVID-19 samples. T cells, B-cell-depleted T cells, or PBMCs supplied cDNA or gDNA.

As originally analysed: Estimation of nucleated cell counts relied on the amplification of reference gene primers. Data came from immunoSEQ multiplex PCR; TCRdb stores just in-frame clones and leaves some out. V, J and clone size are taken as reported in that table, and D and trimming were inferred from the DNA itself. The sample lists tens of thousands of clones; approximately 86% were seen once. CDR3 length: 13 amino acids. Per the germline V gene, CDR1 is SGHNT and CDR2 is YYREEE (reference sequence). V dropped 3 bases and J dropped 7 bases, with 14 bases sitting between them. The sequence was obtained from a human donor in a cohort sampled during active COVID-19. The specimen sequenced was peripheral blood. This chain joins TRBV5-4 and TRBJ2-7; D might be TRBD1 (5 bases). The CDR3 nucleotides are TGTGCCAGCAGCTCCAGGGTGTTCCCTGAGCAGTACTTC. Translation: CASSSRVFPEQYF.